The 2 T cell receptor beta chains below all came from one sample that was sequenced in a study of blood T cells in healthy people across ages. Primed by a sample-barcoded 5' primer and a J-beta primer mix, a second PCR proceeded for 7 to 11 cycles. One entry per CDR3 protein, called by TCRdb with MiXCR from the 5' RACE reads. This table holds approximately 1,000,000 distinct CDR3 sequences, around two fifths found once. Input material: blood. Receptor source: a man aged 18 to 30 in good health.

This clonotype was seen many times. This chain uses TRBV12-3 or TRBV12-4 with TRBJ2-2, with D hard to call. V dropped 5 bases and J dropped 3 bases, with 10 bases sitting between them. The CDR3 loop spans 14 amino acids. CDR3 protein: CASSQDPDTGELFF. The CDR3 DNA reads as TGTGCCAGCAGTCAGGACCCCGACACCGGGGAGCTGTTTTTT.

This clonotype turned up a few times. This chain uses TRBV4-1 with TRBJ2-5; 10 bases agree with TRBD2. Looked up from germline, CDR1 is MGHRA and CDR2 is YSYEKL. CDR3 length equals 16 residues. Losses at the gene ends were 4 bases for V and 5 bases for J; bases not matched to a gene: 10. CDR3 in DNA: TGCGCCAGCAGCCTCCTCCCGGGACTAGCGTTGGAGACCCAGTACTTC. It translates to CASSLLPGLALETQYF.